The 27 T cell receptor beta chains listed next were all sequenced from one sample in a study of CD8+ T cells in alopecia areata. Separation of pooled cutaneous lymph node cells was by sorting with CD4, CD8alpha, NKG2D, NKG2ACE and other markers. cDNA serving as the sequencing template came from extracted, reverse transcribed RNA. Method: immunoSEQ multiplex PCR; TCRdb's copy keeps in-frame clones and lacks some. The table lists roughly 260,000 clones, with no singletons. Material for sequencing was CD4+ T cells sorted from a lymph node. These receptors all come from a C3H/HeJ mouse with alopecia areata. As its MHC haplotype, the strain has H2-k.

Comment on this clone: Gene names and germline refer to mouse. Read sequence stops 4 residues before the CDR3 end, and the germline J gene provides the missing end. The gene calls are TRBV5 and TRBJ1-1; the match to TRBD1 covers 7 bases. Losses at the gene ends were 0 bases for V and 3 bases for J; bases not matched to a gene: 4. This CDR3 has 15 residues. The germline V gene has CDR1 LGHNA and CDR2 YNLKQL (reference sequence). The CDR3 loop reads CASSQDGQGDTEVFF. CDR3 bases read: TGTGCCAGCAGCCAAGACGGGCAGGGGGACACA.

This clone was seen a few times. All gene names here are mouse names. CDR3 region: CASPLGGGNSPLYF. The CDR3 bases that were read are TGTGCCAGCCCCCTGGGGGGAGGAAATTCGCCC. The rearrangement joins TRBV14 to TRBJ1-6; weak D call: TRBD1 (5 bases). Read sequence stops 3 residues before the CDR3 end, and the germline J gene provides the missing end. TRBJ1-6 falls under the ORF class, with uncertain function. The V gene lost 7 bases and the J gene lost 7 bases, with 15 bases spanning the gap. This CDR3 comprises 14 residues. In germline, CDR1 is SGHDT, CDR2 FRDEAV.

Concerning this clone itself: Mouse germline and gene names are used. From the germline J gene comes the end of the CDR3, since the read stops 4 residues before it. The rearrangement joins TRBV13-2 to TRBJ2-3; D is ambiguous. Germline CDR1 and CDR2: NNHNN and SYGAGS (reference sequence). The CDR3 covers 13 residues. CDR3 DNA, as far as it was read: TGTGCCAGCGGTGATGCATACAGAGAA. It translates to CASGDAYRE. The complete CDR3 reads CASGDAYRETLYF.

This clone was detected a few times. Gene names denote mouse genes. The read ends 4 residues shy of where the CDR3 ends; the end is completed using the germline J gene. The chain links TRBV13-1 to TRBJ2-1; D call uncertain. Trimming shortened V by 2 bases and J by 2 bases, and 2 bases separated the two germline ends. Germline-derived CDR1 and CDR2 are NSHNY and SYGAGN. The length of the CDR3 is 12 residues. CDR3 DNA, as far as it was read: TGTGCCAGCAGTGAAGACTATGCT. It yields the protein CASSEDYA. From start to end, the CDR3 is CASSEDYAEQFF.

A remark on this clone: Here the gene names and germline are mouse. CDR3 DNA, as far as it was read: TGTGCCAGCAGTGATGCACTGGGGAGAGAC. It specifies CASSDALGRD. The full CDR3 is CASSDALGRDTQYF. The V and J genes are TRBV13-1 and TRBJ2-5; TRBD2 aligns across 7 bases. The read halts 4 residues ahead of the CDR3 end, with the missing end drawn from the germline J gene. The germline V gene encodes CDR1 NSHNY and CDR2 SYGAGN. The CDR3 runs to 14 residues.

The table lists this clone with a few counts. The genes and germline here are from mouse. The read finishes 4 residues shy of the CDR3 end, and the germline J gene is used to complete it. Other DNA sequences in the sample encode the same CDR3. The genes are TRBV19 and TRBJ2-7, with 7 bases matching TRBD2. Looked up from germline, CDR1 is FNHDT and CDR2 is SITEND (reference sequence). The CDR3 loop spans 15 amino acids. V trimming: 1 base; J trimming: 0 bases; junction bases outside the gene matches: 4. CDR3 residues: CASSIPGGSSYEQYF. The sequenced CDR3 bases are TGTGCCAGCAGTATACCGGGGGGGAGCTCCTAT.

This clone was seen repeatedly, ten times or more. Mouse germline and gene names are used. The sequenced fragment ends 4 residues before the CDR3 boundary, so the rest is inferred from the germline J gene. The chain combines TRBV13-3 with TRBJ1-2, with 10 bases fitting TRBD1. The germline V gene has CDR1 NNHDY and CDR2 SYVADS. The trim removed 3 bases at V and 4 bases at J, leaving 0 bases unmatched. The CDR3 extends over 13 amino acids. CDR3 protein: CASSGQGASDYTF. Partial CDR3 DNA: TGTGCCAGCAGTGGACAGGGGGCCTCC.

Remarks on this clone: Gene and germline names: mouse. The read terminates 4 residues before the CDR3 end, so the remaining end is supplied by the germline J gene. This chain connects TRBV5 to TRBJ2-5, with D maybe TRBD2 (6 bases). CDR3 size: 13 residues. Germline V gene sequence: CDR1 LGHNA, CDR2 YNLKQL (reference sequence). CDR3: CASSRDLEDTQYF. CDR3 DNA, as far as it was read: TGTGCCAGCAGCCGGGACTTAGAAGAC.

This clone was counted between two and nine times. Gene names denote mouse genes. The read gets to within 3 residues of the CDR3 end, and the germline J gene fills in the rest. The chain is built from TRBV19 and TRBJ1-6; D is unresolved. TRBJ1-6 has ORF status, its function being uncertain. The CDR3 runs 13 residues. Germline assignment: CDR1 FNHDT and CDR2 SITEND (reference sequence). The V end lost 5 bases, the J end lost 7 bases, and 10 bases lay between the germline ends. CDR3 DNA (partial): TGTGCCAGCAGCCCCACGAGGAATTCGCCC. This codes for CASSPTRNSP. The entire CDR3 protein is CASSPTRNSPLYF.

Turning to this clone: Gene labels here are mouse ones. Here the CDR3 reads CASSTDRSSYEQYF. The part of the CDR3 DNA that was read is TGTGCCAGCAGTACAGACAGGAGCTCCTAT. The chain combines TRBV19 with TRBJ2-7; D is possibly TRBD1 (6 bases). Sequencing ends 4 residues short of the CDR3 end; the germline J gene provides the rest. CDR3 length equals 14 residues. Germline loops: CDR1 FNHDT, CDR2 SITEND (reference sequence). The V gene lost 3 bases and the J gene lost 0 bases, with 10 bases spanning the gap.

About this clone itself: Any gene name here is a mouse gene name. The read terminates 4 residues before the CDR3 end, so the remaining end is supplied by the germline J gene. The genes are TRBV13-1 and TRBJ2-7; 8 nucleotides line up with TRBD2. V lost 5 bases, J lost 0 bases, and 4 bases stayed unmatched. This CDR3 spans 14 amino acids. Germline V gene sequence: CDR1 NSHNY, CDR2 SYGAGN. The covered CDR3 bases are TGTGCCAGCAGGATCGGGGGGGCCTCCTAT. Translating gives CASRIGGASY. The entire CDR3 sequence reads CASRIGGASYEQYF.

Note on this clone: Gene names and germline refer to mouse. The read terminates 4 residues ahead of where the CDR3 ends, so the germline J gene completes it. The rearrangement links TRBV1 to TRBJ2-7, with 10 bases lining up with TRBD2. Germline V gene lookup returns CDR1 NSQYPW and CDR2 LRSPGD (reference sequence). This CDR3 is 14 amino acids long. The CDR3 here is CTCSGRTGGYEQYF. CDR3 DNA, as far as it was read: TGCACCTGCAGTGGAAGGACTGGGGGTTAT.

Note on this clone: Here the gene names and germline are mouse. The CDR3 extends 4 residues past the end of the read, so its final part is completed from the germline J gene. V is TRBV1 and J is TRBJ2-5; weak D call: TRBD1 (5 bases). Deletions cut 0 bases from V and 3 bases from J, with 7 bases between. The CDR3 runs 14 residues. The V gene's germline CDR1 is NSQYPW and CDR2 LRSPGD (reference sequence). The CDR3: CTCSADDSQDTQYF. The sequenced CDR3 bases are TGCACCTGCAGTGCAGATGACAGTCAAGAC.

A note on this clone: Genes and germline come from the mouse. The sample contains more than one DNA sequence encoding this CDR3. CDR3 DNA, as far as it was read: TGCACCTGCAGTGCAGATCAGGGGCAAGAC. Its protein is CTCSADQGQD. The entire CDR3 protein is CTCSADQGQDTQYF. This chain uses TRBV1 with TRBJ2-5; a possible D gene is TRBD1 (6 bases). The CDR3 end is not reached by the read, which stops 4 residues before it; the germline J gene fills it in. Germline-derived CDR1 and CDR2 are NSQYPW and LRSPGD (reference sequence). The length of the CDR3 is 14 residues. Trimming removed 0 bases at V and 3 bases at J, with 7 bases between.

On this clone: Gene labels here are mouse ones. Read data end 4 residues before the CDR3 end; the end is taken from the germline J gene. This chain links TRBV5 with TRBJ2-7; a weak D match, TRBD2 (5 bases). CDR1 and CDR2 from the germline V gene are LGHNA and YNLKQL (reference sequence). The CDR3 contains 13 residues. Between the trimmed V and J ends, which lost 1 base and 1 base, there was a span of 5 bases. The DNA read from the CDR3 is TGTGCCAGCAGCCAAGCTGGGTCCTAT. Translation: CASSQAGSY. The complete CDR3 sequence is CASSQAGSYEQYF.

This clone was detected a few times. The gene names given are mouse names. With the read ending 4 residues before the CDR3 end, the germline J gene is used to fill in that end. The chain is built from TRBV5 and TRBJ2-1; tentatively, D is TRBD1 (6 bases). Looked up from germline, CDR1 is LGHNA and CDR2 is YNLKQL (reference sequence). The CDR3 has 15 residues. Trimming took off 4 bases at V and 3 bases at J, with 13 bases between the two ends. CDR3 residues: CASSLSDRLYAEQFF. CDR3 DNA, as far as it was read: TGTGCCAGCAGCCTCTCGGACAGACTCTATGCT.

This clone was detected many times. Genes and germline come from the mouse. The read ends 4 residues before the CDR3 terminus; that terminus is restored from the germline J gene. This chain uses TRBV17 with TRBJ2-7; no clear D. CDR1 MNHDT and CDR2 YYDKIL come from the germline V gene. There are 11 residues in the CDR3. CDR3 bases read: TGTGCTAGCAGTAGAGGTGAT. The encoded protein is CASSRGD. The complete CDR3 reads CASSRGDEQYF.

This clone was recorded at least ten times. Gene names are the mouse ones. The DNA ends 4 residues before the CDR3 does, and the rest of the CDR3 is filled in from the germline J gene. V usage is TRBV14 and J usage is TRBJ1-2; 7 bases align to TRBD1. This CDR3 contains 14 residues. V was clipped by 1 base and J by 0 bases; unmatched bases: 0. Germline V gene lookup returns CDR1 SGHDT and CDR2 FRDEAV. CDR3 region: CASSFGTANSDYTF. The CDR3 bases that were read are TGTGCCAGCAGTTTCGGGACAGCAAACTCC.

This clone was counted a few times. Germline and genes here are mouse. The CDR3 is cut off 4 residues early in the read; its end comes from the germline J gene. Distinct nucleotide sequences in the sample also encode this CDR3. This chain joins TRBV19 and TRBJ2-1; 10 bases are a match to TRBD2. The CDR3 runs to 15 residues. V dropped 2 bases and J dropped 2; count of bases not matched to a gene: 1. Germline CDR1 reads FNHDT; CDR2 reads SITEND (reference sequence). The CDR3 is CASSMGTGDYAEQFF. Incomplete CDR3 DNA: TGTGCCAGCAGTATGGGGACTGGGGACTATGCT.

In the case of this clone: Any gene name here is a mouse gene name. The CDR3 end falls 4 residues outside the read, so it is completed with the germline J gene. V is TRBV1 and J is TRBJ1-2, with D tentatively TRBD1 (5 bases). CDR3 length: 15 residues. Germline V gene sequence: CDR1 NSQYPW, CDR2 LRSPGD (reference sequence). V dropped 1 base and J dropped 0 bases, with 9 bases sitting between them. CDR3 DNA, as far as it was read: TGCACCTGCAGTGCAGGGACAACTGCAAACTCC. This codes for CTCSAGTTANS. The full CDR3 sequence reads CTCSAGTTANSDYTF.

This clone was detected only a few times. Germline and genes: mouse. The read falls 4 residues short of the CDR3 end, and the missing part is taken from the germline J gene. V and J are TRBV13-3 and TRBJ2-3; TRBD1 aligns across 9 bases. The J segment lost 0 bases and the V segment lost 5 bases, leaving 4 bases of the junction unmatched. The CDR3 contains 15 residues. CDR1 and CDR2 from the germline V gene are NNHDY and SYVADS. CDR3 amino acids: CASRSGQGSAETLYF. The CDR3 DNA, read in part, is TGTGCCAGCAGGTCGGGACAGGGTAGTGCAGAA.

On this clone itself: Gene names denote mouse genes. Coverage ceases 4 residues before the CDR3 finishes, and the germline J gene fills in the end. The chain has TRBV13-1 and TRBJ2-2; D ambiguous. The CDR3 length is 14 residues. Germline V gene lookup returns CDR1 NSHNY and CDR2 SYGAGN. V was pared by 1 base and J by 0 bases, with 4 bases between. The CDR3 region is CASSDQANTGQLYF. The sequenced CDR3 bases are TGTGCCAGCAGTGATCAGGCAAACACCGGG.

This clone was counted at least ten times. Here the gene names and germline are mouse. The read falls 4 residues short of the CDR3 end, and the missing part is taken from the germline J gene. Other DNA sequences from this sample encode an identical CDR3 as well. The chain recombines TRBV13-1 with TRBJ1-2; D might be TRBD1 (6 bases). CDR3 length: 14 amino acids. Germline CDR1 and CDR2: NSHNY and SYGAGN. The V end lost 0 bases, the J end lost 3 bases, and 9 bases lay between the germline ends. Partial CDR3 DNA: TGTGCCAGCAGTGATGAGGGGGGGGACTCC. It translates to CASSDEGGDS. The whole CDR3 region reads CASSDEGGDSDYTF.

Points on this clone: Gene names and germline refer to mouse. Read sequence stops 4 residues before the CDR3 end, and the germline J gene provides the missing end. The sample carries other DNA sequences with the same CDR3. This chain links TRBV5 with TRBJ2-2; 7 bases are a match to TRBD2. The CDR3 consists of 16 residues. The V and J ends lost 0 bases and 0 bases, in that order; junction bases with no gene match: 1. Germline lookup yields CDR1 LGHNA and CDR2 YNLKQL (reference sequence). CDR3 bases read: TGTGCCAGCAGCCAAGAGACTGGGACAAACACCGGG. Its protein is CASSQETGTNTG. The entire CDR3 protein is CASSQETGTNTGQLYF.

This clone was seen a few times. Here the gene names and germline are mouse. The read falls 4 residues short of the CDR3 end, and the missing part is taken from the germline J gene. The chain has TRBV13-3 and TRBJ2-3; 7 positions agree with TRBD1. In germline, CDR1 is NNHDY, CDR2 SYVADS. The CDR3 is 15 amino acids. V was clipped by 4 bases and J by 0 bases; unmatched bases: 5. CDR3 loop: CASSMTGPSAETLYF. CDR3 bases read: TGTGCCAGCAGTATGACAGGGCCTAGTGCAGAA.

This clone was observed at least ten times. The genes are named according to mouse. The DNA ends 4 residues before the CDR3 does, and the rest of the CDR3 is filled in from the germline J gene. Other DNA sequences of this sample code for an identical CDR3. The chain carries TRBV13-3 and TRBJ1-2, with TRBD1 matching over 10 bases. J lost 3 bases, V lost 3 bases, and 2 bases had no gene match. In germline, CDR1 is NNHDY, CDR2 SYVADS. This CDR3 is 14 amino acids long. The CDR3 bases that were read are TGTGCCAGCAGTGCCGGGACAGGGGACTCC. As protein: CASSAGTGDS. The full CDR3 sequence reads CASSAGTGDSDYTF.

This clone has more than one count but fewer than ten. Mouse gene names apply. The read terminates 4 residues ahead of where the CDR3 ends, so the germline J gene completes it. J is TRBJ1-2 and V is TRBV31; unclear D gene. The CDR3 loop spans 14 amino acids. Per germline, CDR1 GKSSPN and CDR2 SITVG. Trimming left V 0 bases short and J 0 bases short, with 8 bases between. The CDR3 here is CAWSLEQPNSDYTF. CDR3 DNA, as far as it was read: TGTGCCTGGAGTCTAGAGCAGCCAAACTCC.